This T cell receptor beta chain was sequenced during a study of OX40 agonist ivuxolimab in advanced cancers. Measured with immunoSEQ multiplex PCR; TCRdb has only the in-frame clones, and not every one. The sample includes 60,000 to 65,000 clones, approximately 92% of them seen just once. Trimming cost V 5 bases and J 3 bases, with 16 bases left between them. The CDR3 is 15 amino acids. From germline, CDR1 is SEHNR and CDR2 FQNEAQ (reference sequence). The receptor's source is an adult with an advanced solid tumor such as melanoma, head and neck, liver or kidney cancer. The gene calls are TRBV7-9 and TRBJ1-1; D might be TRBD1 (6 bases). The sample consisted of CD4+ or CD8+ T cells sorted from blood, taken in a trial of the OX40 agonist ivuxolimab. The CDR3 sequence is CASSRGRWVDTEAFF. The CDR3 DNA sequence: TGTGCCAGCAGCCGGGGGCGGTGGGTAGACACTGAAGCTTTCTTT. Full variable domain (remainder filled in from reference TRBV7-9 and TRBJ1-1): DTGVSQNPRHKITKRGQNVTFRCDPISEHNRLYWYRQTLGQGPEFLTYFQNEAQLEKSRLLSDRFSAERPKGSFSTLEIQRTEQGDSAMYLCASSRGRWVDTEAFFGQGTRLTVV.